What follows are 30 T cell receptor beta chains derived from one specimen sequenced in a study of vaccination effects on CD4 cells after COVID-19. Pools of viral peptides were used by the ViraFEST assay to expand antigen-specific CD4+ T cells ahead of sequencing. Subsequent to a culture period of about ten days, CD4+ T cells were isolated. The study found no prior SARS-CoV-2 infection in the vaccine recipients, who tested negative for nucleocapsid antibodies. Clones were read by immunoSEQ multiplex PCR, and TCRdb kept only the in-frame ones, dropping some. The sample carries 40,000 to 50,000 clones, over 60% recorded once. For these receptors, no antigen is known. The material was CD4+ T cells from PBMCs cultured with HCoV-NL63 spike peptides, obtained before COVID-19 vaccination. These receptors originate from a human donor who received a COVID-19 vaccine.

The rearrangement joins TRBV7-3 to TRBJ2-5, with 16 bases matching TRBD2. CDR1 and CDR2 from the germline V gene are SGHTA and FQGTGA. V was clipped by 2 bases and J by 4 bases; unmatched bases: 4. The CDR3 consists of 17 residues. The CDR3 protein is CASSLGTSGGAVETQYF. The CDR3 coding sequence is TGTGCCAGCAGCTTAGGGACTAGCGGGGGGGCGGTAGAGACCCAGTACTTC.

The chain uses TRBV7-2 and TRBJ1-4, with D possibly matching TRBD1 (5 bases). The CDR3 consists of 16 residues. V gave up 4 bases and J gave up 6 bases, with 18 bases separating them. Germline CDR1 reads SGHTA; CDR2 reads FQGNSA. CDR3 sequence reads: CASSWGDGRGYEKLFF. In nucleotides, the CDR3 is TGTGCCAGCAGCTGGGGTGACGGACGGGGGTATGAAAAACTGTTTTTT.

The chain has TRBV5-1 and TRBJ1-1, with D maybe TRBD1 (6 bases). With 2 bases removed from V and 4 bases from J, the gap between germline ends came to 12 bases. The CDR3 is 14 residues long. The V gene's germline CDR1 is SGHRS and CDR2 YFSETQ. CDR3 nucleotides: TGCGCCAGCAGCTTACAGGGTACCGGCACTGAAGCTTTCTTT. This codes for CASSLQGTGTEAFF.

The chain recombines TRBV5-1 with TRBJ1-1; no definite D call. Trimming stripped 0 bases from V and 2 bases from J, with 8 bases between. This CDR3 is built from 14 residues. Germline-derived CDR1 and CDR2 are SGHRS and YFSETQ. CDR3 in amino acids: CASSLVWDNTEAFF. CDR3 in DNA: TGCGCCAGCAGCTTGGTTTGGGATAACACTGAAGCTTTCTTT.

The chain couples TRBV28 to TRBJ2-3, with 11 bases that match TRBD1. Germline V gene data show CDR1 as MDHEN and CDR2 as SYDVKM. The CDR3 has 14 residues. V shed 5 bases, J shed 6 bases, and the junction held 4 bases outside the gene matches. Here the CDR3 reads CASSPWDRGDTQYF. DNA for the CDR3: TGTGCCAGCAGTCCATGGGACAGGGGGGATACGCAGTATTTT.

A few counts support this clone. V is TRBV4-3 and J is TRBJ1-1, with no clear D. The CDR3 sequence is 14 residues long. Trimming shortened V by 0 bases and J by 6 bases, and 11 bases separated the two germline ends. Germline-derived CDR1 and CDR2 are LGHNA and YSLEER. Written as DNA, the CDR3 is TGCGCCAGCAGCCAAGATCGGGCGGCGTCTGAAGCTTTCTTT. Translated, it gives CASSQDRAASEAFF.

The chain has TRBV12-3 or TRBV12-4 and TRBJ2-3; D is ambiguous. The CDR3 sequence is 13 residues long. The V end lost 6 bases, the J end lost 2 bases, and 9 bases lay between the germline ends. The DNA for the CDR3 is TGTGCCAGCAGCCCCGTGGTCACAGATACGCAGTATTTT. Translated: CASSPVVTDTQYF.

J is TRBJ2-2 and V is TRBV24-1; D tentatively fits TRBD1 or TRBD2 (5 bases each). Between the trimmed V and J ends, which lost 4 bases and 4 bases, there was a span of 12 bases. CDR1 and CDR2 from the germline V gene are KGHDR and SFDVKD. This CDR3 region has 15 residues. Written as DNA, the CDR3 is TGTGCCACCAGTGACCGGGGACCGAGCACCGGGGAGCTGTTTTTT. This translates into CATSDRGPSTGELFF.

The chain links TRBV19 to TRBJ2-5; 8 bases are a match to TRBD1. The CDR3 covers 14 residues. V trimming: 6 bases; J trimming: 1 base; junction bases outside the gene matches: 4. Germline-derived CDR1 and CDR2 are LNHDA and SQIVND (reference sequence). For the CDR3, the DNA is TGTGCCAGTAGCGGGACAGGTTCCCAAGAGACCCAGTACTTC. It codes for CASSGTGSQETQYF.

V gene TRBV2 combines with J gene TRBJ1-3; D remains ambiguous. Trimming left V 6 bases short and J 0 bases short, with 6 bases between. This CDR3 contains 13 residues. Germline CDR1 reads SNHLY; CDR2 reads FYNNEI. Here the CDR3 DNA reads TGTGCCAGCAGGCCAAACTCTGGAAACACCATATATTTT. Encoded protein: CASRPNSGNTIYF.

The chain employs TRBV12-3 or TRBV12-4 and TRBJ2-7; D perhaps matches TRBD2 (5 bases). There are 11 residues in the CDR3. The ends were cut back, 6 bases at V and 4 bases at J, with 7 bases in the middle. The DNA for the CDR3 is TGTGCCAGCAGCCGGGGTTACGAGCAGTACGTC. Translated, it gives CASSRGYEQYV.

The chain couples TRBV6-6 to TRBJ2-1, with TRBD1 matching 7 bases. This CDR3 has 13 amino acids. V trimming: 7 bases; J trimming: 6 bases; junction bases outside the gene matches: 6. The germline V gene encodes CDR1 MNHNY and CDR2 SVGAGI (reference sequence). The CDR3 DNA follows: TGTGCCAGCAACTGGGACAGTAGCAATGAGCAGTTCTTC. Translated: CASNWDSSNEQFF.

J is TRBJ1-2 and V is TRBV19; D is unresolved. Germline CDR1 and CDR2: LNHDA and SQIVND (reference sequence). There are 13 residues in the CDR3. V lost 4 bases and J lost 8, with 14 bases in between. Written as DNA, the CDR3 is TGTGCCAGTAGTACCGGCAGCCTCTCCGGCTACACCTTC. Translating it yields CASSTGSLSGYTF.

The chain recombines TRBV27 with TRBJ1-3, with 10 bases identical to TRBD1. J gave up 0 bases and V 0 bases, and 5 bases lay outside the gene matches. This CDR3 region has 18 residues. Germline assignment: CDR1 MNHEY and CDR2 SMNVEV (reference sequence). The DNA of the CDR3 is TGTGCCAGCAGTTTATCTGGACAGGGGGGCATCTCTGGAAACACCATATATTTT. Its protein is CASSLSGQGGISGNTIYF.

The chain links TRBV30 to TRBJ1-6, with D possibly being TRBD1 (5 bases). CDR3 length: 15 amino acids. V was pared by 4 bases and J by 3 bases, with 13 bases between. Germline values: CDR1 GTSNPN, CDR2 SVGIG (reference sequence). This chain's CDR3 is CAWTGGLVYNSPLHF. The CDR3 bases are TGTGCCTGGACCGGGGGATTGGTCTATAATTCACCCCTCCACTTT.

V usage is TRBV7-9 and J usage is TRBJ2-7; 7 bases are shared with TRBD1. V was pared by 0 bases and J by 3 bases, with 5 bases of the junction left unmatched. The CDR3 extends over 15 amino acids. Germline V gene lookup returns CDR1 SEHNR and CDR2 FQNEAQ (reference sequence). As DNA, the CDR3 is TGTGCCAGCAGCTTAGCGGGACAGATTAGCTACGAGCAGTACGTC. Its translation is CASSLAGQISYEQYV.

The chain couples TRBV7-2 to TRBJ2-5, with a possible D match to TRBD1 (7 bases). Between the trimmed V and J ends, which lost 5 bases and 3 bases, there was a span of 16 bases. The germline gives CDR1 SGHTA, CDR2 FQGNSA. The CDR3 covers 15 residues. The CDR3 sequence: CASSLAGQLKETQYF. CDR3 nucleotide sequence: TGTGCCAGCAGCCTGGCGGGACAGCTTAAAGAGACCCAGTACTTC.

The CDR3 nucleotides read TGTGCCAGCAGCTTAGGTGGGGACGGTTACTATGGCTACACCTTC. Protein: CASSLGGDGYYGYTF. V and J are TRBV7-2 and TRBJ1-2, with a weak D call TRBD1 (5 bases). The CDR3 consists of 15 residues. V was shortened by 1 base and J by 3 bases, with 12 bases between the two germline ends. Per germline, CDR1 SGHTA and CDR2 FQGNSA.

This chain joins TRBV18 and TRBJ2-5, with 9 positions matching TRBD1. The V gene end was trimmed by 2 bases and the J gene end by 4 bases; junction bases not matched to a gene: 5. CDR3 length: 15 amino acids. CDR1 KGHSH and CDR2 LQKENI come from the germline V gene. The CDR3 DNA follows: TGTGCCAGCTCACCAGGGACAGGGAGGTCAGAGACCCAGTACTTC. It codes for CASSPGTGRSETQYF.

The chain combines TRBV6-5 with TRBJ1-4; D perhaps matches TRBD1 (5 bases). With 6 bases removed from V and 0 bases from J, the gap between germline ends came to 11 bases. The CDR3 is 15 amino acids. Germline V gene data show CDR1 as MNHEY and CDR2 as SVGAGI. The CDR3 DNA is TGTGCCAGCAGGGGACCCCAGGCAACTAATGAAAAACTGTTTTTT. This sequence encodes CASRGPQATNEKLFF.

V usage is TRBV19 and J usage is TRBJ2-5; D is perhaps TRBD1 or TRBD2 (6 bases each). Germline V lookup: CDR1 LNHDA, CDR2 SQIVND (reference sequence). The CDR3 loop spans 15 amino acids. Trimming removed 4 bases at V and 5 bases at J, with 17 bases between. The CDR3: CASSNFGGPTETQYF. CDR3 in DNA: TGTGCCAGTAGTAATTTTGGGGGGCCCACCGAGACCCAGTACTTC.

The CDR3 region has the DNA TGTGCCAGCAGTTTAGAAGGCGGGGGCCAAGAGACCCAGTACTTC. Translated, it gives CASSLEGGGQETQYF. The chain uses TRBV28 and TRBJ2-5, with 7 bases lining up with TRBD2. Germline V gene sequence: CDR1 MDHEN, CDR2 SYDVKM. The CDR3 covers 15 residues. The ends lost 2 bases at V and 1 base at J; junction bases unmatched: 4.

The chain is built from TRBV5-1 and TRBJ2-5; a weak D match, TRBD1 (5 bases). CDR1 is SGHRS and CDR2 is YFSETQ in the germline V gene. Trimming removed 0 bases at V and 5 bases at J, with 8 bases between. The CDR3 sequence is 13 residues long. In DNA, the CDR3 is TGCGCCAGCAGCTTGGCCAGGGTTGAGACCCAGTACTTC. It specifies CASSLARVETQYF.

This clone was seen a handful of times. The V and J genes are TRBV2 and TRBJ1-2; D possibly corresponds to TRBD1 (6 bases). V lost 2 bases to trimming and J lost 1 base, with 11 bases between them. CDR1 SNHLY and CDR2 FYNNEI come from the germline V gene. The CDR3 is made up of 15 amino acids. CDR3 coding DNA: TGTGCCAGCAGTGAAAACGGCAGGGGTAACTATGGCTACACCTTC. It translates to CASSENGRGNYGYTF. Full variable domain (remainder filled in from reference TRBV2 and TRBJ1-2): EPEVTQTPSHQVTQMGQEVILRCVPISNHLYFYWYRQILGQKVEFLVSFYNNEISEKSEIFDDQFSVERPDGSNFTLKIRSTKLEDSAMYFCASSENGRGNYGYTFGSGTRLTVV.

This clone was seen a handful of times. The chain employs TRBV6-4 and TRBJ2-1, with TRBD2 matching 10 bases. The CDR3 totals 14 residues. Germline-derived CDR1 and CDR2 are MRHNA and SNTAGT. Unmatched junction bases numbered 3, after V lost 8 bases and J lost 2 bases. CDR3 DNA: TGTGCCAGCGGGGGACTAGCGACCTACAATGAGCAGTTCTTC. As protein: CASGGLATYNEQFF.

The chain is built from TRBV12-5 and TRBJ1-4; 7 bases match TRBD1. In germline, CDR1 is LGHNT, CDR2 FRNRAP. Losses at the gene ends were 3 bases for V and 14 bases for J; bases not matched to a gene: 9. The CDR3 contains 13 residues. The DNA of the CDR3 is TGTGCTAGTGGTTTAATGACAGGGAGTCGCCTGTTTTTT. Translation gives CASGLMTGSRLFF.

The V call is TRBV7-8, the J call TRBJ2-7; 9 bases agree with TRBD1. The germline gives CDR1 SGHVS, CDR2 FQNEAQ. V dropped 5 bases and J dropped 2; count of bases not matched to a gene: 1. CDR3 length equals 13 residues. CDR3 region: CASSRQGAYEQYV. CDR3 coding DNA: TGTGCCAGCAGCCGACAGGGGGCCTACGAGCAGTACGTC.

This clone occurred a few times. The chain couples TRBV7-2 to TRBJ2-2; 7 bases agree with TRBD2. With 6 bases clipped from V and 7 bases from J, the junction kept 8 bases outside the gene matches. This CDR3 is built from 14 residues. Germline lookup yields CDR1 SGHTA and CDR2 FQGNSA. CDR3 in DNA: TGTGCCAGCAGATATTGGACTAGTAGCGGGGAGCTGTTTTTT. Encoded protein: CASRYWTSSGELFF.

The rearrangement links TRBV19 to TRBJ1-5; D ambiguous. Trimming stripped 5 bases from V and 5 bases from J, with 10 bases between. Germline V gene data show CDR1 as LNHDA and CDR2 as SQIVND (reference sequence). The CDR3 is 13 amino acids. DNA of the CDR3: TGTGCCAGTAGTTTAAGTAGGGATCAGCCCCAGCATTTT. It codes for CASSLSRDQPQHF.

This clone appeared once. This sequence joins TRBV3-1 (or the pseudogene TRBV3-2) and TRBJ1-5; D is ambiguous. The ends were cut back, 0 bases at V and 10 bases at J, with 13 bases in the middle. CDR3 length: 14 amino acids. Germline assignment: CDR1 LGHDT and CDR2 YNNKEL (reference sequence). Written as DNA, the CDR3 is TGTGCCAGCAGCCAAGATCTTTGGGCCCCCCCCCAGCATTTT. It codes for CASSQDLWAPPQHF.